The clone carrying this TCR beta chain was seen only a few times. Template material for amplifying TCR beta CDR3 regions consisted of RNA transcripts. Initially, a first-round RT-PCR of the TCR CDR3 employed the HTBI primer set. TCRdb re-called the multiplex PCR reads with MiXCR, one entry per CDR3 protein. This table has about 130,000 distinct CDR3 sequences, roughly a fifth appearing once. This specimen belongs to a study of T cells in Graves' hyperthyroidism and ophthalmopathy. CDR3 length equals 16 residues. The J segment lost 8 bases and the V segment lost 5 bases, leaving 8 bases of the junction unmatched. Looked up from germline, CDR1 is SGHVS and CDR2 is FQNEAQ.

The rearrangement links TRBV7-8 to TRBJ2-2, with 13 bases that match TRBD2. Sequenced: blood. The sequence was collected from a woman aged 50 to 65 with Graves' hyperthyroidism that later progressed to Graves' ophthalmopathy. Here the CDR3 reads CASSPRTSGRLGELFF. As DNA, the CDR3 is TGTGCCAGCAGCCCCCGGACTAGCGGGAGATTGGGGGAGCTGTTTTTT. The full variable domain, completed using reference TRBV7-8 and TRBJ2-2, is GAGVSQSPRYKVAKRGQDVALRCDPISGHVSLFWYQQALGQGPEFLTYFQNEAQLDKSGLPSDRFFAERPEGSVSTLKIQRTQQEDSAVYLCASSPRTSGRLGELFFGEGSRLTVL.